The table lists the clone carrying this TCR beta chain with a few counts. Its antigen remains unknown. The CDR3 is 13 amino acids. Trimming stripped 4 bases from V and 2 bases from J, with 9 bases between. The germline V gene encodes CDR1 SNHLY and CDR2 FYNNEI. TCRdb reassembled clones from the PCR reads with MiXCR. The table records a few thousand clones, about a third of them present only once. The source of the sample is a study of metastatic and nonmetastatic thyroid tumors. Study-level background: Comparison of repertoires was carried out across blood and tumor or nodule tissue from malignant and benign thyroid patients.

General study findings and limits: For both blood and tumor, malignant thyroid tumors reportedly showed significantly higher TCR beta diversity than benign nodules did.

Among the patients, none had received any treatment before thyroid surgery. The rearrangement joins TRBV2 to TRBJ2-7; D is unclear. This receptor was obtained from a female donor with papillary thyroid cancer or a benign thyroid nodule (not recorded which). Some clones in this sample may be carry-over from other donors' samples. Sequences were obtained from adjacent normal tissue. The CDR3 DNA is TGTGCCAGCAGTGCTGGTAGAACCTACGAGCAGTACTTC. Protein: CASSAGRTYEQYF. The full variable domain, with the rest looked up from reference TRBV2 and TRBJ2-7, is EPEVTQTPSHQVTQMGQEVILRCVPISNHLYFYWYRQILGQKVEFLVSFYNNEISEKSEIFDDQFSVERPDGSNFTLKIRSTKLEDSAMYFCASSAGRTYEQYFGPGTRLTVT.